Presented here are 22 T cell receptor beta chains from one specimen sequenced in a study of CD4 and CD8 cells across lung adenocarcinoma regions. Using its own MiXCR run on the PCR reads, TCRdb lists one record per CDR3 protein. The sample lists roughly 20,000 distinct CDR3 sequences; 46% were seen once. The specimen was CD4+ T cells from the margin of a lung tumor. Receptors were obtained from a male donor with lung adenocarcinoma. The CD4 and CD8 labels of this study may be unreliable.

This clonotype was seen at least ten times. This chain connects TRBV10-1 to TRBJ1-6; D gene unclear. CDR3 length equals 13 residues. Trimming shortened V by 0 bases and J by 10 bases, and 7 bases separated the two germline ends. Germline V gene lookup returns CDR1 WNHNN and CDR2 SYGVQD (reference sequence). CDR3 DNA: TGCGCCAGCAGTGAGTCAGCCGGCTCACCCCTCCACTTT. It codes for CASSESAGSPLHF.

Concerning this clonotype: One end of the junction varies from germline; a read error may be responsible. This chain links TRBV10-2 with TRBJ2-4; TRBD1 matches 8 bases. The length of the CDR3 is 14 residues. Germline V gene sequence: CDR1 WSHSY, CDR2 SAAADI. CDR3 protein: CGSRGLGAKDTQYF. Here the CDR3 DNA reads TGCGGCAGCAGGGGGCTGGGAGCCAAAGATACTCAGTACTTT.

Note on this clonotype: At one of its ends the junction is not consistent with the germline gene, which may arise from a read error. This sequence joins TRBV24-1 and TRBJ2-1; D remains ambiguous. The CDR3 has 12 residues. In germline, CDR1 is KGHDR, CDR2 SFDVKD. The CDR3 DNA follows: TGTGCCTCCAGAGGATTTAACAATGAGCAGTTCTTC. Protein sequence: CASRGFNNEQFF.

The V and J genes are TRBV6-1 and TRBJ2-1, with 8 bases matching TRBD2. There are 15 residues in the CDR3. Looked up from germline, CDR1 is MNHNS and CDR2 is SASEGT. V shed 5 bases, J shed 2 bases, and the junction held 5 bases outside the gene matches. The CDR3 sequence: CASSSGRGTYNEQFF. The CDR3 region has the DNA TGTGCCAGCAGTAGCGGGAGAGGGACCTACAATGAGCAGTTCTTC.

The table lists this clonotype with many counts. The V gene is TRBV7-8, the J gene TRBJ2-1, with TRBD1 matching over 7 bases. The CDR3 covers 17 residues. V was pared by 4 bases and J by 13 bases, with 22 bases of the junction left unmatched. The V gene's germline CDR1 is SGHVS and CDR2 FQNEAQ. CDR3 loop: CASSSIFPGTVQETQFF. The CDR3 bases are TGTGCCAGCAGCTCGATATTCCCCGGGACAGTCCAAGAGACCCAGTTCTTC.

As to this clonotype: Its ends do not fully match the called genes, so a read error is possible. The chain combines TRBV10-2 with TRBJ2-6; the D gene is possibly TRBD1 (5 bases). Germline V gene lookup returns CDR1 WSHSY and CDR2 SAAADI. The CDR3 contains 13 residues. CDR3 coding DNA: TGCGCCACCACTTATCCTGGGGCCAACGTGCAGAACTTC. It is translated as CATTYPGANVQNF.

In the case of this clonotype: The junction departs from germline at one end; a sequencing error may be responsible. The J gene is TRBJ2-4, the V gene TRBV27; D perhaps matches TRBD2 (6 bases). The CDR3 totals 15 residues. From germline, CDR1 is MNHEY and CDR2 SMNVEV (reference sequence). CDR3 protein: CASSLRPGAKNMQYF. CDR3 in DNA: TGTGCCAGCAGTTTACGGCCGGGAGCCAAAAACATGCAGTATTTC.

The sample holds many counts of this clonotype. The rearrangement links TRBV4-1 to TRBJ2-7; D not certain. Trimming cost V 2 bases and J 1 base, with 18 bases left between them. The CDR3 covers 17 residues. CDR1 MGHRA and CDR2 YSYEKL come from the germline V gene. DNA for the CDR3: TGCGCCAGCAGCCAACCTCGTGCCGGGTCCCCATCCTACGAGCAGTACTTC. Protein: CASSQPRAGSPSYEQYF.

This clonotype was seen a few times. V usage is TRBV20-1 and J usage is TRBJ2-3; TRBD2 matches at 9 bases. V dropped 3 bases and J dropped 3; count of bases not matched to a gene: 4. Per the germline V gene, CDR1 is DFQATT and CDR2 is SNEGSKA (reference sequence). The CDR3 covers 14 residues. CDR3 DNA: TGCAGTGCTAGGTGGCTAGCGGGAACAGATACGCAGTATTTT. This codes for CSARWLAGTDTQYF.

CDR3 in amino acids: CASSYPVGGSKNIQYF. In nucleotides, the CDR3 is TGTGCCAGCAGTTACCCCGTAGGGGGAAGCAAAAACATTCAGTACTTC. The V and J genes are TRBV6-5 and TRBJ2-4, with a weak D call TRBD1 (6 bases). In germline, CDR1 is MNHEY, CDR2 SVGAGI. This CDR3 has 16 residues. Trimming left V 2 bases short and J 3 bases short, with 14 bases between.

The chain uses TRBV6-1 and TRBJ2-1; the D is unclear. Near its end, the DNA agrees better with TRBJ2-7, so the J call may be wrong. Germline CDR1 MNHNS, CDR2 SASEGT. This CDR3 is 15 amino acids long. The CDR3 bases are TGTGCCAGCAGTGAAGCTCGGAGTAGGGCCTACGAGCAGTACTTC. Its protein is CASSEARSRAYEQYF.

This chain links TRBV14 with TRBJ2-1, with TRBD1 identical over 9 bases. The CDR3 contains 14 residues. V lost 4 bases and J lost 8; bases outside the gene matches: 6. Looked up from germline, CDR1 is SGHDN and CDR2 is FVKESK. The CDR3 nucleotides read TGTGCCAGCAGCCGAAACAGGGGGCGGGATGAGCAGTTCTTC. This sequence encodes CASSRNRGRDEQFF.

The V gene is TRBV18, the J gene TRBJ2-2, with D maybe TRBD2 (5 bases). Germline V CDR1 and CDR2: KGHSH, LQKENI. The CDR3 contains 15 residues. Trimming left V 4 bases short and J 6 bases short, with 15 bases between. CDR3: CASSRGDLRAGELFF. CDR3 DNA: TGTGCCAGCTCACGGGGAGATTTGCGGGCCGGGGAGCTGTTTTTT. Drawing the rest from reference TRBV18 and TRBJ2-2, the complete variable domain is NAGVMQNPRHLVRRRGQEARLRCSPMKGHSHVYWYRQLPEEGLKFMVYLQKENIIDESGMPKERFSAEFPKEGPSILRIQQVVRGDSAAYFCASSRGDLRAGELFFGEGSRLTVL.

This chain joins TRBV6-4 and TRBJ2-5; D is perhaps TRBD2 (6 bases). CDR3 length: 15 residues. V was trimmed by 11 bases and J by 8 bases, leaving 27 bases between them. Germline-derived CDR1 and CDR2 are MRHNA and SNTAGT. The CDR3 bases are TGTGCCGGGGGTGACGGGAGCCGGGATCCAGATACCCAGTACTTC. Amino acids: CAGGDGSRDPDTQYF.

This clonotype was counted between two and nine times. V and J are TRBV30 and TRBJ2-1, with 7 bases lining up with TRBD2. With V trimmed by 0 bases and J by 3 bases, 5 bases remained unmatched. CDR3 length: 15 residues. Looked up from germline, CDR1 is GTSNPN and CDR2 is SVGIG (reference sequence). The CDR3 sequence: CAWSVNAGDYNEQFF. In nucleotides, the CDR3 is TGTGCCTGGAGTGTGAACGCGGGAGACTACAATGAGCAGTTCTTC.

With regard to this clonotype: An end of the junction does not agree with germline; a read error may underlie this. V usage is TRBV6-1 and J usage is TRBJ2-4, with 9 bases fitting TRBD1. Germline V gene data show CDR1 as MNHNS and CDR2 as SASEGT. The CDR3 loop spans 17 amino acids. The CDR3 DNA follows: TGTGCCAGCAAGAGACAGGGGGGGCTGTGTGCCAAAAATATTCAGTACTTC. Its translation is CASKRQGGLCAKNIQYF.

V gene TRBV10-2 combines with J gene TRBJ2-1; 12 bases agree with TRBD1. Germline V gene sequence: CDR1 WSHSY, CDR2 SAAADI. The junction had 6 bases not matched to a gene; V was cut back by 5 bases and J by 7 bases. This CDR3 is built from 15 residues. The chain's CDR3 is CASSPGTGGKNEQFF. The CDR3 region has the DNA TGCGCCAGCAGTCCCGGGACAGGGGGCAAAAATGAGCAGTTCTTC.

The CDR3 here is CASSGRGGRGETQYF. Here the CDR3 DNA reads TGTGCCAGCAGTGGGCGGGGGGGGAGGGGGGAGACCCAGTACTTC. The chain combines TRBV6-1 with TRBJ2-5; 9 nucleotides line up with TRBD2. The germline CDR1 and CDR2 sequences are MNHNS and SASEGT. With 4 bases clipped from V and 5 bases from J, the junction kept 8 bases outside the gene matches. The CDR3 extends over 15 amino acids.

This clonotype came up many times. The V call is TRBV6-5, the J call TRBJ1-1; possible D gene TRBD1, 6 bases. Trimming shortened V by 5 bases and J by 1 base, and 23 bases separated the two germline ends. The CDR3 extends over 18 amino acids. Germline loops: CDR1 MNHEY, CDR2 SVGAGI. The CDR3 region has the DNA TGTGCCAGCAGTACTAATACGGGGGGCGACTCACGGAACACTGAAGCTTTCTTT. This codes for CASSTNTGGDSRNTEAFF.

Judged by abundance, this clonotype is medium-sized (0.01 to 0.1%). The chain joins TRBV6-1 to TRBJ1-5; 7 positions match TRBD1. CDR1 is MNHNS, CDR2 SASEGT, per germline. The junction had 9 bases not matched to a gene; V was cut back by 3 bases and J by 7 bases. The CDR3 totals 15 residues. The CDR3 protein is CASSDQGGVGQPQHF. CDR3 coding DNA: TGTGCCAGCAGTGATCAGGGGGGGGTTGGGCAGCCCCAGCATTTT.

This clonotype came up a few times. The chain has TRBV6-1 and TRBJ2-1; 8 nucleotides align to TRBD2. The last part of the DNA fits TRBJ2-7 better; the J call may be wrong. The CDR3 runs to 16 residues. Germline assignment: CDR1 MNHNS and CDR2 SASEGT. The CDR3 bases are TGTGCCAGCAGTCGGGAAGCGGGGGATTACTCCTACGAGCAGTACTTC. It specifies CASSREAGDYSYEQYF.

This clonotype was observed a few times. The V gene is TRBV11-2, the J gene TRBJ1-4; 9 bases align to TRBD1. Trimming took 4 bases from V and 8 from J; bases not matched to a gene: 8. The CDR3 totals 15 residues. CDR1 is SGHAT, CDR2 FQNNGV, per germline. The DNA of the CDR3 is TGTGCCAGCAGCTCGCCGACAGGGGGGTTAGAAAAACTGTTTTTT. Residues: CASSSPTGGLEKLFF.